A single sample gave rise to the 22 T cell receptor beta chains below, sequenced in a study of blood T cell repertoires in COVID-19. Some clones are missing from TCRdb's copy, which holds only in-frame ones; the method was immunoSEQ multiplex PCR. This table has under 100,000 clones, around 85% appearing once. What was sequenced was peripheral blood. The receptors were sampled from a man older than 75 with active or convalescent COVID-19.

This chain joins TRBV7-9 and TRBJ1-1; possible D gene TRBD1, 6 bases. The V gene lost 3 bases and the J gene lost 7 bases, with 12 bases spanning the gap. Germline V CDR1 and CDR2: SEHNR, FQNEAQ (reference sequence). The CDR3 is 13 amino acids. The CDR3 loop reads CASSFNRVGEAFF. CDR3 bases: TGTGCCAGCAGCTTCAACAGGGTGGGTGAAGCTTTCTTT.

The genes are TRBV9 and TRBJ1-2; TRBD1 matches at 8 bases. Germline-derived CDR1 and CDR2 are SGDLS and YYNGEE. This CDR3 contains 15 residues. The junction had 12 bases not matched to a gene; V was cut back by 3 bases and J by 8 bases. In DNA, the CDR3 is TGTGCCAGCAGCGCGGACCCAGGGGGCGGAAGAGGCTACACCTTC. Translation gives CASSADPGGGRGYTF.

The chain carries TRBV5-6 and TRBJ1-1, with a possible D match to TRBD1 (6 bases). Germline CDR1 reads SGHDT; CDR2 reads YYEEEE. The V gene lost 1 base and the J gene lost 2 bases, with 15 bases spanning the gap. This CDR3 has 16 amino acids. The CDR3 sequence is CASSLPPGAPNTEAFF. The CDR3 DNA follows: TGTGCCAGCAGCTTGCCTCCAGGGGCACCAAACACTGAAGCTTTCTTT.

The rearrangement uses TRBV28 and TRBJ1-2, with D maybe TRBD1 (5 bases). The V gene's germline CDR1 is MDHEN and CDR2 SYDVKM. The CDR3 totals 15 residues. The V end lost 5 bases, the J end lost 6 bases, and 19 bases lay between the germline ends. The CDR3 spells CASSPALGGLDGYTF. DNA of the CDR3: TGTGCCAGCAGTCCTGCCCTGGGGGGTTTGGATGGCTACACCTTC.

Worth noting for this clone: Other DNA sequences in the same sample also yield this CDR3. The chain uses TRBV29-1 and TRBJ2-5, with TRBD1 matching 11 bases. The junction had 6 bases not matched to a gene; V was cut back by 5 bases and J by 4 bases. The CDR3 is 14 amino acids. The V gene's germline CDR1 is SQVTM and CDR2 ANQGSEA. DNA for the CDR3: TGCAGCGTTCTGGGGACAGGGGGGAGAGAGACCCAGTACTTC. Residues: CSVLGTGGRETQYF.

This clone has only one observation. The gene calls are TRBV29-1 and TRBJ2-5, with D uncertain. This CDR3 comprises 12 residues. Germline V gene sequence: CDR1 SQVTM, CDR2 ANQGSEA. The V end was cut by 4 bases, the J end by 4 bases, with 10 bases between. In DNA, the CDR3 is TGCAGCGTTGGGCGCTCGGGAGAGACCCAGTACTTC. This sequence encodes CSVGRSGETQYF. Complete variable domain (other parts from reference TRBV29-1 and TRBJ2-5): SAVISQKPSRDICQRGTSLTIQCQVDSQVTMMFWYRQQPGQSLTLIATANQGSEATYESGFVIDKFPISRPNLTFSTLTVSNMSPEDSSIYLCSVGRSGETQYFGPGTRLLVL.

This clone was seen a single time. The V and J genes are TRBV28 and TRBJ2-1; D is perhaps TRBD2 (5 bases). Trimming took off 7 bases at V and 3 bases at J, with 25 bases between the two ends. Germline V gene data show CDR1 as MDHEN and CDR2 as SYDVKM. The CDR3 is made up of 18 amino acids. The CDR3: CASTFLGNLGGGYNEQFF. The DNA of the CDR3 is TGTGCCAGCACCTTTTTGGGAAACTTAGGTGGAGGCTACAATGAGCAGTTCTTC.

In DNA, the CDR3 is TGTGCCAGCAGCAGTCGGGGGGAGAACACTGAAGCTTTCTTT. Encoded protein: CASSSRGENTEAFF. The chain joins TRBV6-5 to TRBJ1-1, with TRBD1 as a possible D gene (5 bases). The germline gives CDR1 MNHEY, CDR2 SVGAGI. Trimming took 6 bases from V and 1 from J, leaving 12 bases between them. The CDR3 spans 14 residues.

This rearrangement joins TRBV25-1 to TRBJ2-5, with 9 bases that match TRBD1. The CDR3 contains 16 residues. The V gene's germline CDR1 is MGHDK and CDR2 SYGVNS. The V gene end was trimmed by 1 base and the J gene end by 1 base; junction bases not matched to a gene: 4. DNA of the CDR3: TGTGCCAGCAGTGAATCCGGACAGGGGTCCCAAGAGACCCAGTACTTC. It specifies CASSESGQGSQETQYF.

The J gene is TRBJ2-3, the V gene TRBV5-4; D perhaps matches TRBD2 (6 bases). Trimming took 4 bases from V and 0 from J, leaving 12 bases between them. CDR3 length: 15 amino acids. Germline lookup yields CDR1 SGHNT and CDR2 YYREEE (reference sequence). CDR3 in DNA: TGTGCCAGCAGCCACGACGGGACTAGCACAGATACGCAGTATTTT. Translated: CASSHDGTSTDTQYF. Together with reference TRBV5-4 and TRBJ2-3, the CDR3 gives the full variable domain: ETGVTQSPTHLIKTRGQQVTLRCSSQSGHNTVSWYQQALGQGPQFIFQYYREEENGRGNFPPRFSGLQFPNYSSELNVNALELDDSALYLCASSHDGTSTDTQYFGPGTRLTVL.

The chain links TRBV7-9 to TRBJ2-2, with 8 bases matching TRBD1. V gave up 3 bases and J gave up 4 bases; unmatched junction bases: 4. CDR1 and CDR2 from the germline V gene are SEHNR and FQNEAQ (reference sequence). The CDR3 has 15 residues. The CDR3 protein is CASSLRTGSTGELFF. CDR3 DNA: TGTGCCAGCAGCTTGCGGACAGGGAGCACCGGGGAGCTGTTTTTT.

The CDR3 here is CASSLTLAGGLTDTQYF. In DNA form, the CDR3 reads TGTGCCAGCAGCTTAACCCTAGCGGGGGGGCTCACAGATACGCAGTATTTT. This sequence joins TRBV7-9 and TRBJ2-3, with TRBD2 matching 12 bases. Trimming removed 2 bases from V and 2 bases from J; junction bases left unmatched: 5. The CDR3 loop spans 17 amino acids. Germline V gives CDR1 SEHNR, CDR2 FQNEAQ (reference sequence).

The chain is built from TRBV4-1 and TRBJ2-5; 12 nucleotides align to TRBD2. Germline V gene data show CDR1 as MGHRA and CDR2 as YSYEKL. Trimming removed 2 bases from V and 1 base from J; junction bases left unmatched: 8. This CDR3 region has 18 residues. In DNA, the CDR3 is TGCGCCAGCAGCCAAACAAAAACTAGCGGGGGGCCCCAAGAGACCCAGTACTTC. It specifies CASSQTKTSGGPQETQYF.

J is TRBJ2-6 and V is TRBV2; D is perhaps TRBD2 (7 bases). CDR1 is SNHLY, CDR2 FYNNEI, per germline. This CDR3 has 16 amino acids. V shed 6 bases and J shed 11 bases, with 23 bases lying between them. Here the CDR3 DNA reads TGTGCCAGCAGCCCAAATCCGGCCGGGGGGCTCGACGTCCTGACTTTC. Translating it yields CASSPNPAGGLDVLTF.

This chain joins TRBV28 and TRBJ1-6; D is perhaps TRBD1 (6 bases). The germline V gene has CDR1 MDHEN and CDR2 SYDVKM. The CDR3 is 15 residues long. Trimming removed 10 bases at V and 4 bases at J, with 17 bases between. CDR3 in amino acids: CATTWTVTYNSPLHF. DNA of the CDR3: TGTGCCACTACCTGGACAGTTACTTATAATTCACCCCTCCACTTT.

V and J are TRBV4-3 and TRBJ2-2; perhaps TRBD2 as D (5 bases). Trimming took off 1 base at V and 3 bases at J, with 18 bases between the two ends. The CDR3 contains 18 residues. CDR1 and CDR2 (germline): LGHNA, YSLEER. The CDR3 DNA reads TGCGCCAGCAGCCAAGGAGGGCACCGAGCCGGTGACACCGGGGAGCTGTTTTTT. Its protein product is CASSQGGHRAGDTGELFF.

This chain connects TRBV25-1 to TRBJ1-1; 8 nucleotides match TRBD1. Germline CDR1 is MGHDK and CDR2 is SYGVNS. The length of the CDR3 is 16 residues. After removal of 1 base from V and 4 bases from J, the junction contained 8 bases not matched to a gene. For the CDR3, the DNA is TGTGCCAGCAGTGAATCAGGCAGGGGGCCTCGCACTGAAGCTTTCTTT. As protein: CASSESGRGPRTEAFF.

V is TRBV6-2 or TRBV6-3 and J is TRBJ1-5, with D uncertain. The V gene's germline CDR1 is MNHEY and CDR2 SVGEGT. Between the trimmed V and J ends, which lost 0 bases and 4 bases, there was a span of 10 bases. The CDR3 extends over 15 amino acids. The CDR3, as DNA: TGTGCCAGCAGTTACTCGAGGCGGTCAAATCAGCCCCAGCATTTT. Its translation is CASSYSRRSNQPQHF.

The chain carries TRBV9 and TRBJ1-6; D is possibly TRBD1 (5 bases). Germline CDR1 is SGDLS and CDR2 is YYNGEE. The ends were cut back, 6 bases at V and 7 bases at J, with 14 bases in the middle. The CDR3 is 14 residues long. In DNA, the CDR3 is TGTGCCAGCACAAGGGACTCTTCAAATTCACCCCTCCACTTT. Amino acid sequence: CASTRDSSNSPLHF.

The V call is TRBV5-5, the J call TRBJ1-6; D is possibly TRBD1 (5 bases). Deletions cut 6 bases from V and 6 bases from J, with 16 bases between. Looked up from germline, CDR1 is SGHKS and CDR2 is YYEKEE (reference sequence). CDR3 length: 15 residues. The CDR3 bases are TGTGCCAGCAACCTCCCCGGGGGGGGTAATTCACCCCTCCACTTT. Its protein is CASNLPGGGNSPLHF.

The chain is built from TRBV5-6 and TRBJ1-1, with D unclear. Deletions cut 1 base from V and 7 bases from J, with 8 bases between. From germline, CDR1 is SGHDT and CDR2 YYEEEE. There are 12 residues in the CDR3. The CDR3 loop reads CASSLWQFEAFF. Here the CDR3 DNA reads TGTGCCAGCAGCTTGTGGCAGTTTGAAGCTTTCTTT.

The chain's CDR3 is CASSYSTGNEQFF. The CDR3 DNA is TGTGCCAGCAGTTACTCGACAGGGAATGAGCAGTTCTTC. The V gene is TRBV6-2 or TRBV6-3, the J gene TRBJ2-1; 7 positions agree with TRBD1. Per germline, CDR1 MNHEY and CDR2 SVGEGT. J lost 7 bases, V lost 0 bases, and 0 bases had no gene match. The CDR3 spans 13 residues.